This T cell receptor (beta chain) was sequenced for a study of shared clonotypes between healthy human individuals. Clones were sequenced by immunoSEQ multiplex PCR, and TCRdb holds only the in-frame ones, with some missing. The sample has about 1.5 million clones, approximately 98% seen once. The donors were all Caucasian adults (living in Nashville, Tennessee). This TCR was recovered from a man aged 30 to 39 in good health. The sequencing sample was made of naive CD4+ T cells sorted from blood. Subset meaning: CD45RA+ positively selected.

In DNA form, the CDR3 reads TGTGCCAGCAGCCACCCCCGTCGCGGGACCTACGAGCAGTACTTC. It encodes CASSHPRRGTYEQYF. This sequence joins TRBV5-6 and TRBJ2-7; perhaps TRBD2 as D (6 bases). V was shortened by 4 bases and J by 2 bases, with 16 bases between the two germline ends. The germline V gene encodes CDR1 SGHDT and CDR2 YYEEEE. The CDR3 sequence is 15 residues long.